Listed here are 5 T cell receptor beta chains from one sample, sequenced in a study of OX40 agonist ivuxolimab in advanced cancers. Libraries were built with the immunoSEQ multiplex PCR assay. Entries here come from immuneACCESS through TCRdb and include only in-frame sequences with V and J called. Some clones fail to appear in such tables; in the studies checked, an unresolved V gene covers under half of the shortfall, and the cause of the remainder is unknown. Recorded for this sample are about 93,000 clones; 92% of them occurred a single time. The top ten hold more than 0.5% of the sample. The source was CD4+ or CD8+ T cells sorted from blood, collected in a trial of the OX40 agonist ivuxolimab. The receptors derive from an adult with an advanced solid tumor such as melanoma, head and neck, liver or kidney cancer.

The chain combines TRBV30 with TRBJ1-1; D gene ambiguous. Germline assignment: CDR1 GTSNPN and CDR2 SVGIG (reference sequence). The CDR3 runs 16 residues. The V and J ends lost 5 bases and 0 bases respectively, with 19 bases between them. The CDR3 reads CAWVELAGLMNTEAFF. Here the CDR3 DNA reads TGTGCCTGGGTAGAATTGGCAGGACTGATGAACACTGAAGCTTTCTTT.

The gene calls are TRBV5-8 and TRBJ2-3; 12 nucleotides align to TRBD2. V shed 4 bases and J 1 base; nucleotides not matched to a gene: 1. The CDR3 is 15 residues long. Germline CDR1 reads SGHTS; CDR2 reads YDEGEE. The CDR3 DNA reads TGTGCCAGCAGCCCTAGCGGGAGGGGCACAGATACGCAGTATTTT. Translated, it gives CASSPSGRGTDTQYF. The complete variable domain, with remaining parts taken from reference TRBV5-8 and TRBJ2-3, reads EAGVTQSPTHLIKTRGQQATLRCSPISGHTSVYWYQQALGLGLQFLLWYDEGEERNRGNFPPRFSGRQFPNYSSELNVNALELEDSALYLCASSPSGRGTDTQYFGPGTRLTVL.

The J gene is TRBJ2-3, the V gene TRBV10-1; 7 nucleotides agree with TRBD2. The V gene end was trimmed by 0 bases and the J gene end by 1 base; junction bases not matched to a gene: 7. The CDR3 runs to 17 residues. CDR1 and CDR2 (germline): WNHNN, SYGVQD (reference sequence). The CDR3 nucleotides are TGCGCCAGCAGTGAGTCGAATAACCTAGCGGGCACAGATACGCAGTATTTT. This encodes CASSESNNLAGTDTQYF.

The chain recombines TRBV9 with TRBJ1-2, with TRBD1 matching over 9 bases. Germline-derived CDR1 and CDR2 are SGDLS and YYNGEE. The CDR3 has 16 residues. With V trimmed by 6 bases and J by 10 bases, 19 bases remained unmatched. The CDR3 reads CASTPWDRAQTRDYTF. DNA for the CDR3: TGTGCCAGCACCCCCTGGGACAGGGCTCAAACAAGGGACTACACCTTC.

This clone was observed a handful of times. The gene calls are TRBV6-1 and TRBJ1-1; D remains unclear. V lost 4 bases to trimming and J lost 1 base, with 7 bases between them. This CDR3 spans 13 amino acids. Germline CDR1 MNHNS, CDR2 SASEGT. CDR3 amino acids: CASSVTQNTEAFF. DNA for the CDR3: TGTGCCAGCAGTGTCACGCAGAACACTGAAGCTTTCTTT.